A single sample is the source of the 8 T cell receptor beta chains below, sequenced in a study of CD4 T cells in relation to SARS-CoV-2 and coronaviruses. Assay: immunoSEQ multiplex PCR; the TCRdb copy retains only in-frame clones and omits some. Counted here are approximately 70,000 clones, 90% to 95% occurring once; the ten biggest clones make up under 0.3%. Before the COVID-19 pandemic, during about 2011-2019, CD4+ T cells were taken from unexposed donors. Specimen: naive CD4+ T cells from PBMCs. As for subset: naive CD4+ T cells isolated by negative enrichment. These TCRs come from a human donor in good health.

This sequence joins TRBV7-2 and TRBJ1-1; no clear D gene. CDR3 length: 16 residues. Per the germline V gene, CDR1 is SGHTA and CDR2 is FQGNSA. The ends were cut back, 1 base at V and 0 bases at J, with 12 bases in the middle. The CDR3, as DNA: TGTGCCAGCAGCTTAGACGCCCCGGGGATGAACACTGAAGCTTTCTTT. Amino acid sequence: CASSLDAPGMNTEAFF.

Here the CDR3 DNA reads TGTGCCAGCAGCCAATACCGACAGGGGAGAGGGGATGAGCAGTTCTTC. It codes for CASSQYRQGRGDEQFF. The rearrangement joins TRBV5-4 to TRBJ2-1, with 8 bases matching TRBD1. The germline V gene has CDR1 SGHNT and CDR2 YYREEE (reference sequence). The CDR3 totals 16 residues. J gave up 8 bases and V 4 bases, and 14 bases lay outside the gene matches.

This chain uses TRBV7-2 with TRBJ2-5, with TRBD1 matching over 11 bases. CDR3 length: 17 residues. The J segment lost 5 bases and the V segment lost 0 bases, leaving 8 bases of the junction unmatched. CDR1 and CDR2 from the germline V gene are SGHTA and FQGNSA. CDR3 in amino acids: CASSLAHRDRGSETQYF. CDR3 DNA sequence: TGTGCCAGCAGCTTAGCGCACCGGGACAGGGGGAGCGAGACCCAGTACTTC.

The chain uses TRBV30 and TRBJ1-1, with D unresolved. The germline V gene has CDR1 GTSNPN and CDR2 SVGIG (reference sequence). V lost 0 bases and J lost 1, with 6 bases in between. The CDR3 totals 13 residues. As DNA, the CDR3 is TGTGCCTGGAGTGTAGAGGGGAACACTGAAGCTTTCTTT. It is translated as CAWSVEGNTEAFF.

The V and J genes are TRBV10-3 and TRBJ2-5; D uncertain. Looked up from germline, CDR1 is ENHRY and CDR2 is SYGVKD. Trimming took off 4 bases at V and 1 base at J, with 10 bases between the two ends. The CDR3 runs to 14 residues. The CDR3 region has the DNA TGTGCCATCAGTGTCTTGGGGTTCCAAGAGACCCAGTACTTC. Its translation is CAISVLGFQETQYF.

V gene TRBV4-1 combines with J gene TRBJ2-3; D is unresolved. Germline CDR1 reads MGHRA; CDR2 reads YSYEKL. Trimming cost V 0 bases and J 6 bases, with 7 bases left between them. The CDR3 runs 13 residues. CDR3 nucleotide sequence: TGCGCCAGCAGCCAAGATACCAGGGATACGCAGTATTTT. Amino acids: CASSQDTRDTQYF.

This chain connects TRBV11-1 to TRBJ2-7; 10 positions agree with TRBD2. CDR3 size: 16 residues. V lost 1 base to trimming and J lost 6 bases; unmatched junction nucleotides: 9. Germline CDR1 and CDR2: SGHAT and FQDESV (reference sequence). CDR3: CASSLGLASGSREQYF. CDR3 sequence (DNA): TGTGCCAGCAGCTTAGGGTTGGCTAGCGGGAGTCGCGAGCAGTACTTC.

This chain connects TRBV12-3 or TRBV12-4 to TRBJ1-4, with TRBD1 as a possible D gene (5 bases). Trimming cost V 10 bases and J 7 bases, with 16 bases left between them. This CDR3 region has 13 residues. The CDR3 region has the DNA TGTGCCACCAAAAAGTCACAGGCTGAAAAACTGTTTTTT. Translated, it gives CATKKSQAEKLFF.